Listed here are 2 T cell receptor beta chains from one sample, sequenced in a study of blood T cell repertoires in COVID-19. The method was immunoSEQ multiplex PCR; TCRdb's version includes in-frame clones alone and lacks a portion of them. The table records roughly 150,000 clones, roughly 84% of them present only once. The sequenced material came from PBMCs or T cells enriched from blood (not recorded which). These receptors all stem from a man in his 60s who had recovered from COVID-19.

The chain has TRBV7-3 and TRBJ2-7, with 8 bases aligning to TRBD2. The V and J ends lost 5 bases and 3 bases, in that order; junction bases with no gene match: 9. The CDR3 extends over 15 amino acids. CDR1 is SGHTA, CDR2 FQGTGA, per germline. Written as DNA, the CDR3 is TGTGCCAGCAGCAAGGAGGCGGGAGGATTCTACGAGCAGTACTTC. This encodes CASSKEAGGFYEQYF.

In the case of this clone: At the DNA level, this CDR3 is encoded by other sequences in the same sample as well. This chain connects TRBV7-3 to TRBJ2-3; D may be TRBD1 (5 bases). CDR1 and CDR2 (germline): SGHTA, FQGTGA. This CDR3 has 14 residues. Trimming took 2 bases from V and 2 from J, leaving 8 bases between them. DNA for the CDR3: TGTGCCAGCAGCTTAGGACACTCCACAGATACGCAGTATTTT. This codes for CASSLGHSTDTQYF.